These T cell receptor beta chains were read from a single sample in a study of T cell changes during pregnancy in multiple sclerosis. Assay used: immunoSEQ multiplex PCR; TCRdb lists only in-frame clones, some missing. This sample has roughly 40,000 clones, with 90% found just once. Material: CD4+ T cells from peripheral blood mononuclear cells, obtained in the third trimester of pregnancy. These TCRs come from a female donor with multiple sclerosis, enrolled in a pregnancy study. Each CDR3 is given with its conserved first and last residue. Fields, in order: clone size, V gene, J gene, D gene, CDR3 protein, CDR3 DNA. D genes are given only for firm matches. Only part of the rows carry a size: once, few, many, or a class if the clone is expanded.

clone size: .; V gene: TRBV14; J gene: TRBJ2-1; D gene: TRBD2; CDR3 protein: CASRLAGGRYNEQFF; CDR3 DNA: TGTGCCAGCAGGCTAGCGGGAGGTCGGTACAATGAGCAGTTCTTC
clone size: .; V gene: TRBV12-5; J gene: TRBJ1-3; D gene: .; CDR3 protein: CASGLLTGRGSGNTIYF; CDR3 DNA: TGTGCTAGTGGTTTGCTTACAGGAAGGGGCTCTGGAAACACCATATATTTT
clone size: .; V gene: TRBV5-1; J gene: TRBJ1-4; D gene: TRBD1; CDR3 protein: CASSLGGQRREKLFF; CDR3 DNA: TGCGCCAGCAGCTTGGGGGGACAGAGGCGAGAAAAACTGTTTTTT
clone size: .; V gene: TRBV15; J gene: TRBJ2-1; D gene: .; CDR3 protein: CATSSGLLNNEQFF; CDR3 DNA: TGTGCCACCAGCTCGGGACTTCTAAACAATGAGCAGTTCTTC
clone size: .; V gene: TRBV6-6; J gene: TRBJ2-1; D gene: .; CDR3 protein: CAGSPREGVSYNEQFF; CDR3 DNA: TGTGCCGGCAGCCCTAGAGAGGGGGTTTCCTACAATGAGCAGTTCTTC
clone size: .; V gene: TRBV11-2; J gene: TRBJ2-5; D gene: .; CDR3 protein: CASSLTGGLGWTQYF; CDR3 DNA: TGTGCCAGCAGCCTCACGGGGGGCCTGGGGTGGACCCAGTACTTC
clone size: .; V gene: TRBV18; J gene: TRBJ1-3; D gene: TRBD1; CDR3 protein: CASSPVTGLSGNTIYF; CDR3 DNA: TGTGCCAGCTCACCAGTGACAGGGCTCTCTGGAAACACCATATATTTT
clone size: .; V gene: TRBV7-2; J gene: TRBJ2-1; D gene: .; CDR3 protein: CASSLAARGNEQFF; CDR3 DNA: TGTGCCAGCAGCTTAGCGGCTCGGGGGAATGAGCAGTTCTTC
clone size: .; V gene: TRBV30; J gene: TRBJ2-7; D gene: TRBD2; CDR3 protein: CAWSEAGGVYEQYF; CDR3 DNA: TGTGCCTGGAGTGAAGCGGGGGGCGTCTACGAGCAGTACTTC
clone size: .; V gene: TRBV7-2; J gene: TRBJ2-7; D gene: .; CDR3 protein: CASTTFTGAYEQYF; CDR3 DNA: TGTGCCAGCACCACCTTTACCGGGGCCTACGAGCAGTACTTC
clone size: .; V gene: TRBV7-9; J gene: TRBJ1-1; D gene: .; CDR3 protein: CASIPGGNTEAFF; CDR3 DNA: TGTGCCAGCATCCCCGGCGGGAACACTGAAGCTTTCTTT
clone size: .; V gene: TRBV12-5; J gene: TRBJ1-4; D gene: .; CDR3 protein: CASGLLGGKLFF; CDR3 DNA: TGTGCTAGTGGTTTGTTAGGGGGAAAACTGTTTTTT
clone size: .; V gene: TRBV4-3; J gene: TRBJ1-4; D gene: .; CDR3 protein: CASSQGAGLLTNEKLFF; CDR3 DNA: TGCGCCAGCAGCCAAGGGGCAGGGCTACTTACTAATGAAAAACTGTTTTTT
clone size: .; V gene: TRBV2; J gene: TRBJ2-1; D gene: .; CDR3 protein: CASSPTTSSYNEQFF; CDR3 DNA: TGTGCCAGCAGTCCGACTACGAGCTCCTACAATGAGCAGTTCTTC
clone size: few; V gene: TRBV21-1; J gene: TRBJ2-1; D gene: .; CDR3 protein: CASSGLAGELYNEQFF; CDR3 DNA: TGTGCCAGCAGCGGACTAGCGGGAGAATTATACAATGAGCAGTTCTTC
clone size: .; V gene: TRBV19; J gene: TRBJ1-1; D gene: TRBD1; CDR3 protein: CASTRDRGLNTEAFF; CDR3 DNA: TGTGCCAGTACCCGGGACAGGGGCCTGAACACTGAAGCTTTCTTT
clone size: .; V gene: TRBV18; J gene: TRBJ2-3; D gene: TRBD2; CDR3 protein: CASSSGTSGPDTQYF; CDR3 DNA: TGTGCCAGCTCATCCGGGACTAGCGGACCAGATACGCAGTATTTT
clone size: .; V gene: TRBV6-4; J gene: TRBJ2-3; D gene: .; CDR3 protein: CASSETISTDTQYF; CDR3 DNA: TGTGCCAGCAGTGAAACTATTAGCACAGATACGCAGTATTTT
clone size: .; V gene: TRBV6-1; J gene: TRBJ2-5; D gene: .; CDR3 protein: CASKTQEGLQETQYF; CDR3 DNA: TGTGCCAGCAAGACACAGGAGGGATTGCAAGAGACCCAGTACTTC